A single T cell receptor beta chain is shown here with its context. The data derive from a study of shared clonotypes between healthy human individuals. The V gene end was trimmed by 1 base and the J gene end by 0 bases; junction bases not matched to a gene: 3. Germline CDR1 and CDR2: SSHAT and FNYEAQ (reference sequence). The CDR3 is 16 amino acids. Assay used: immunoSEQ multiplex PCR; TCRdb lists only in-frame clones, some missing. The sample has about 530,000 clones; less than 96% are singletons. The material sequenced was naive CD4+ T cells sorted from blood. Specified subset: CD45RA+ positively selected. V and J are TRBV7-7 and TRBJ2-3, with TRBD2 matching 8 bases. The clonotype originates from a woman in her twenties or thirties in good health. The CDR3 nucleotides are TGTGCCAGCAGCTTAGGGACTAGCCGCAGCACAGATACGCAGTATTTT. Translated, it gives CASSLGTSRSTDTQYF. Variable domain in full (rest from reference TRBV7-7 and TRBJ2-3): GAGVSQSPRYKVTKRGQDVTLRCDPISSHATLYWYQQALGQGPEFLTYFNYEAQPDKSGLPSDRFSAERPEGSISTLTIQRTEQRDSAMYRCASSLGTSRSTDTQYFGPGTRLTVL.